This is a list of T cell receptor beta chains from one sample in a study of OX40 agonist ivuxolimab in advanced cancers. This table comes from immunoSEQ multiplex PCR, and its TCRdb copy is limited to in-frame clones, with some not included. The table has 75,000 to 100,000 clones, roughly 93% seen once. The sample was CD4+ or CD8+ T cells sorted from blood, taken in a trial of the OX40 agonist ivuxolimab. These receptors came from an adult with an advanced solid tumor such as melanoma, head and neck, liver or kidney cancer. CDR3s include the opening cysteine and the closing phenylalanine or tryptophan. The D gene is left open where the match is weak. Size values are once, few and many counts, or a class for expanded clones, and some rows have none.

j_call,clone_size,v_call,d_call,cdr3_aa,cdr3_nt
TRBJ1-3,-,TRBV11-2,-,CASSLVPGVGNTIYF,TGTGCCAGCAGCTTAGTCCCAGGGGTTGGAAACACCATATATTTT
TRBJ1-2,-,TRBV19,-,CASSIPGNYGYTF,TGTGCCAGTAGTATTCCAGGGAACTATGGCTACACCTTC
TRBJ2-7,-,TRBV28,TRBD2,CASSPPNLRLAGGAYEQYF,TGTGCCAGCAGTCCACCAAACCTTCGACTAGCGGGAGGAGCCTACGAGCAGTACTTC
TRBJ1-6,-,TRBV10-1,TRBD1,CASRKGQGAKSPLHF,TGCGCCAGCAGGAAGGGACAGGGGGCGAAATCACCCCTCCACTTT
TRBJ2-5,-,TRBV27,TRBD2,CASSSGLADRQETQYF,TGTGCCAGCAGTTCGGGACTAGCGGACCGCCAAGAGACCCAGTACTTC
TRBJ1-2,-,TRBV28,-,CASSSFTGLGYTF,TGTGCCAGCAGTTCATTTACAGGGCTTGGCTACACCTTC
TRBJ2-1,-,TRBV5-5,-,CASSPQGSGNEQFF,TGTGCCAGCAGCCCTCAGGGATCGGGCAATGAGCAGTTCTTC
TRBJ2-7,once,TRBV18,TRBD2,CASSPRGGPYEQYF,TGTGCCAGCTCACCACGGGGGGGACCCTACGAGCAGTACTTC
TRBJ2-2,-,TRBV5-4,TRBD1,CASSLENRGAAGELFF,TGTGCCAGCAGCTTGGAGAACAGGGGCGCGGCCGGGGAGCTGTTTTTT
TRBJ1-1,-,TRBV9,-,CASSVEPANTEAFF,TGTGCCAGCAGCGTAGAGCCAGCGAACACTGAAGCTTTCTTT
TRBJ1-1,-,TRBV18,-,CASSNRDRPIGSEAFF,TGTGCCAGCTCAAACAGGGATCGGCCCATCGGGTCTGAAGCTTTCTTT
TRBJ2-6,-,TRBV27,TRBD2,CASSPWVGGTRANVLTF,TGTGCCAGCAGTCCCTGGGTGGGGGGGACTAGGGCCAACGTCCTGACTTTC
TRBJ2-3,-,TRBV5-1,TRBD1,CASSPGTGLDTQYF,TGCGCCAGCAGCCCAGGGACAGGTCTAGATACGCAGTATTTT
TRBJ2-3,-,TRBV28,-,CASSLVLGVGTDTQYF,TGTGCCAGCAGTTTAGTCTTGGGGGTCGGGACAGATACGCAGTATTTT
TRBJ2-1,-,TRBV2,TRBD2,CASSERGGESEQFF,TGTGCCAGCAGTGAACGGGGGGGCGAAAGTGAGCAGTTCTTC
TRBJ2-3,-,TRBV7-6,-,CASSRAGTSFDTDTQYF,TGTGCCAGCAGCCGCGCCGGAACTAGCTTTGACACAGATACGCAGTATTTT
TRBJ2-2,-,TRBV5-4,-,CASSPQQGGTGELFF,TGTGCCAGCAGCCCCCAACAGGGAGGCACCGGGGAGCTGTTTTTT
TRBJ1-3,once,TRBV9,TRBD1,CASSPVGTGSGNTIYF,TGTGCCAGCAGCCCAGTAGGGACAGGGAGTGGAAACACCATATATTTT
TRBJ2-7,-,TRBV6-1,-,CASRVLITYYEQYF,TGTGCCAGCAGAGTTTTAATCACATATTACGAGCAGTACTTC
TRBJ2-2,-,TRBV2,-,CASSSQGGAGELFF,TGTGCCAGCAGTTCACAGGGGGGGGCCGGGGAGCTGTTTTTT
TRBJ2-5,-,TRBV7-2,TRBD2,CASSFGLDQETQYF,TGTGCCAGCAGCTTCGGACTAGACCAAGAGACCCAGTACTTC
TRBJ2-5,-,TRBV7-6,TRBD2,CASSLLTSGSLGPETQYF,TGTGCCAGCAGCTTACTGACTAGCGGGAGTTTGGGCCCAGAGACCCAGTACTTC
TRBJ2-3,once,TRBV29-1,TRBD2,CSVLAGSTDTQYF,TGCAGCGTTCTAGCGGGATCGACAGATACGCAGTATTTT
TRBJ2-5,-,TRBV7-2,TRBD2,CASSFQRGAQETQYF,TGTGCCAGCAGCTTCCAGCGGGGGGCTCAAGAGACCCAGTACTTC
TRBJ2-1,-,TRBV5-1,-,CASSLGLSYNEQFF,TGCGCCAGCAGCTTGGGGTTATCCTACAATGAGCAGTTCTTC
TRBJ1-6,once,TRBV9,-,CASSVNPSQGSPLHF,TGTGCCAGCAGCGTCAATCCCAGCCAAGGATCACCCCTCCACTTT
TRBJ2-3,-,TRBV4-2,TRBD2,CASSQSGTSGGDTQYF,TGTGCCAGCAGCCAATCGGGGACTAGCGGGGGAGATACGCAGTATTTT
TRBJ2-5,-,TRBV7-2,TRBD2,CASSLGPGGQLQETQYF,TGTGCCAGCAGCTTAGGCCCGGGGGGGCAGCTGCAAGAGACCCAGTACTTC
TRBJ2-4,-,TRBV10-1,TRBD2,CASGGGEAKNIQYF,TGCGCCAGCGGGGGAGGGGAGGCCAAAAACATTCAGTACTTC
TRBJ1-2,-,TRBV25-1,-,CASSSGSGYGYTF,TGTGCCAGCAGTAGCGGAAGTGGCTATGGCTACACCTTC
TRBJ1-1,-,TRBV7-2,-,CASSPRLGSPEAFF,TGTGCCAGCAGCCCCCGGCTAGGGTCCCCTGAAGCTTTCTTT
TRBJ2-7,-,TRBV7-9,TRBD2,CASSRSGGGYEQYF,TGTGCCAGCAGCCGAAGCGGGGGCGGGTACGAGCAGTACTTC
TRBJ2-5,-,TRBV7-8,-,CASSLGLSGETQYF,TGTGCCAGCAGCCTGGGGCTTTCGGGGGAGACCCAGTACTTC
TRBJ2-7,-,TRBV5-4,TRBD2,CASSSGSRGGYEQYF,TGTGCCAGCAGCTCTGGCTCGCGGGGGGGCTACGAGCAGTACTTC
TRBJ1-2,-,TRBV7-9,TRBD1,CASSTKTGDVNYGYTF,TGTGCCAGCAGCACAAAGACAGGGGACGTTAACTATGGCTACACCTTC
TRBJ1-1,-,TRBV5-1,TRBD1,CASSLAGGATEAFF,TGCGCCAGCAGCTTGGCAGGGGGGGCCACTGAAGCTTTCTTT
TRBJ1-2,-,TRBV9,-,CASSVEGGRSGYTF,TGTGCCAGCAGCGTAGAAGGGGGAAGGTCAGGCTACACCTTC
TRBJ1-2,-,TRBV6-5,-,CASTDSVGDYGYTF,TGTGCCAGCACCGACAGTGTTGGTGACTATGGCTACACCTTC
TRBJ2-5,-,TRBV5-5,-,CASTIASPQETQYF,TGTGCCAGCACCATTGCGAGTCCCCAAGAGACCCAGTACTTC
TRBJ2-3,-,TRBV5-1,-,CASSLIPGDTQYF,TGCGCCAGCAGCCTCATTCCGGGAGATACGCAGTATTTT
TRBJ2-2,-,TRBV7-8,-,CASSLSGATGELFF,TGTGCCAGCAGCCTTAGTGGGGCCACCGGGGAGCTGTTTTTT
TRBJ2-3,-,TRBV15,-,CATSSTTRFNTDTQYF,TGTGCCACCAGCAGTACTACTAGGTTTAACACAGATACGCAGTATTTT